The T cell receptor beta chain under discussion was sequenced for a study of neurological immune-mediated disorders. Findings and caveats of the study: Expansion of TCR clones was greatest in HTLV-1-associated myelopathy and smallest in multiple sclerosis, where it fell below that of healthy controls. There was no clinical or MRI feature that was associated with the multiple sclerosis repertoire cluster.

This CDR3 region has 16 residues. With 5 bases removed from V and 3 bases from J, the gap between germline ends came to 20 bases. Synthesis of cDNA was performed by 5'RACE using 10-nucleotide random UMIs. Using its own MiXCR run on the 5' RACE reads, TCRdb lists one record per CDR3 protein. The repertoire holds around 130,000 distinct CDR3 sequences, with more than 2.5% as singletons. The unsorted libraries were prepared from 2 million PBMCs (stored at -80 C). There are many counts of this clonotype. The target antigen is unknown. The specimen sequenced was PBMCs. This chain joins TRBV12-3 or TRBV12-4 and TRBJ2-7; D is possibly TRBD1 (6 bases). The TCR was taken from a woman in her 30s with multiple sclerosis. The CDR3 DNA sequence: TGTGCCAGCAGTCTATGGCAGGGGCCTTCGTACTACGAGCAGTACTTC. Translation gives CASSLWQGPSYYEQYF.